This T cell receptor (beta chain) came from a study of blood T cell repertoires in COVID-19. Assignment of participants to cohorts was predicated upon participant-reported clinical history. Sequencing used immunoSEQ multiplex PCR; TCRdb keeps in-frame clones, though not all of them. The repertoire consists of around 190,000 clones, with around 83% occurring once and the leading ten covering roughly 24%. Germline V gives CDR1 PRHDT, CDR2 FYEKMQ (reference sequence). Trimming left V 5 bases short and J 7 bases short, with 11 bases between. CDR3 length: 13 amino acids. The TCR comes from a woman aged 40 to 50 in a cohort exposed to, infected with or recovered from COVID-19 (not recorded which). The rearrangement uses TRBV13 and TRBJ2-2; no firm D call. The sequencing sample was made of PBMCs or T cells enriched from blood (not recorded which). The CDR3 reads CASSPAPGGELFF. The CDR3 DNA sequence: TGTGCCAGCAGCCCCGCTCCAGGCGGGGAGCTGTTTTTT. Full variable domain (outside the CDR3, taken from reference TRBV13 and TRBJ2-2): AAGVIQSPRHLIKEKRETATLKCYPIPRHDTVYWYQQGPGQDPQFLISFYEKMQSDKGSIPDRFSAQQFSDYHSELNMSSLELGDSALYFCASSPAPGGELFFGEGSRLTVL.